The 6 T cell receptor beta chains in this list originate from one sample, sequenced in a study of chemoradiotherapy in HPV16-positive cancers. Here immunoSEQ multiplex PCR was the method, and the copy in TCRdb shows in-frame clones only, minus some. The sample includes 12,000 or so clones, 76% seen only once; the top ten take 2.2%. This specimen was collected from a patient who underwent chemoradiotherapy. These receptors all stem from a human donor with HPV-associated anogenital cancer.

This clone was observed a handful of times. For the CDR3, the DNA is TGTGCCTGGAACCAAGACATTTTTTATGGCTACACCTTC. Encoded protein: CAWNQDIFYGYTF. The chain carries TRBV30 and TRBJ1-2; D is unclear. Trimming removed 4 bases at V and 5 bases at J, with 14 bases between. Germline V gene data show CDR1 as GTSNPN and CDR2 as SVGIG (reference sequence). The CDR3 sequence is 13 residues long.

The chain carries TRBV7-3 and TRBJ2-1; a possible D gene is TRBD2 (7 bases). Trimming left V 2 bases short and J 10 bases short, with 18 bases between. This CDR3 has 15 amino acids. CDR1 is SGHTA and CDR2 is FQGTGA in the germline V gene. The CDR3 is CASSLERGGSGEQFF. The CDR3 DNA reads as TGTGCCAGCAGCTTAGAGCGCGGGGGCTCGGGGGAGCAGTTCTTC.

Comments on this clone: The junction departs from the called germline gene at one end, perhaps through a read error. In DNA form, the CDR3 reads TGTGCCAGCAGGGAAGGGGTAGGGGAACGGGGTCAGCCCCAGCATTTT. Amino acid sequence: CASREGVGERGQPQHF. The V call is TRBV2, the J call TRBJ1-5, with D tentatively TRBD1 (5 bases). Germline CDR1 SNHLY, CDR2 FYNNEI. The CDR3 length is 16 residues.

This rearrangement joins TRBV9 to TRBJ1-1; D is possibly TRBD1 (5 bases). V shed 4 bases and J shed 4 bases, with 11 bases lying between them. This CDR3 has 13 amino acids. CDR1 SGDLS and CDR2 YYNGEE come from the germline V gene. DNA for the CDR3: TGTGCCAGCAGCTCCCACGGGGGCACTGAAGCTTTCTTT. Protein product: CASSSHGGTEAFF. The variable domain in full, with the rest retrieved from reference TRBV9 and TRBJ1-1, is DSGVTQTPKHLITATGQRVTLRCSPRSGDLSVYWYQQSLDQGLQFLIQYYNGEERAKGNILERFSAQQFPDLHSELNLSSLELGDSALYFCASSSHGGTEAFFGQGTRLTVV.

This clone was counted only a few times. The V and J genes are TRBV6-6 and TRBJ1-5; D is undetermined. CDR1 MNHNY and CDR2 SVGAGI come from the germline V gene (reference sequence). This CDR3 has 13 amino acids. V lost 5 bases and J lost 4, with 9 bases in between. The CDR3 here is CASSPVANQPQHF. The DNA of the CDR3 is TGTGCCAGCAGTCCGGTTGCAAATCAGCCCCAGCATTTT.

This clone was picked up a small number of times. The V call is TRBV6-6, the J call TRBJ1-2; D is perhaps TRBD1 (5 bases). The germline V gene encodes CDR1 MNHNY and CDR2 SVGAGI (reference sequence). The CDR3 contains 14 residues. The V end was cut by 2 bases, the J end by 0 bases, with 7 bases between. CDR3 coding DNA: TGTGCCAGCAGTTACCCGACAGCTAACTATGGCTACACCTTC. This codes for CASSYPTANYGYTF.